A selection of T cell receptor beta chains follows, all from one sample in a study of CD8 T cells in Susac syndrome. MiXCR, run by TCRdb on the immunoSEQ multiplex PCR reads, gives a single entry per CDR3 protein. Of about 64,000 distinct CDR3 sequences in the sample, about 94% were seen once. The sequenced sample was CD8+ T cells from PBMCs. These receptors originate from a human donor with multiple sclerosis. The CDR3 runs from the conserved cysteine through the conserved F or W. Each record gives: CDR3 protein, CDR3 DNA, D gene, V gene, J gene, clone size. D genes are given only for firm matches. The size field is filled for only some rows; it gives once, few, many or a size class.

CASSQIQGLPLTTEAFF	TGCGCCAGCAGCCAAATACAGGGATTACCCTTGACCACTGAAGCTTTCTTT	-	TRBV4-3	TRBJ1-1	-
CASSFRAPGSAGETQYF	TGTGCCAGCAGTTTCCGGGCCCCCGGTTCGGCCGGAGAGACCCAGTACTTC	-	TRBV12-3/TRBV12-4	TRBJ2-5	-
CASSIGAQPQHF	TGTGCCAGCAGCATAGGAGCTCAGCCCCAGCATTTT	-	TRBV13	TRBJ1-5	-
CASSSDGSNQPQHF	TGTGCCAGCAGTTCCGACGGTAGCAATCAGCCCCAGCATTTT	-	TRBV6-6	TRBJ1-5	-
CASGLAGGTDTQYF	TGTGCCAGCGGTTTAGCGGGAGGCACAGATACGCAGTATTTT	TRBD2	TRBV12-3/TRBV12-4	TRBJ2-3	-
CASSHGYEQFF	TGCGCCAGCAGCCACGGGTACGAGCAGTTCTTC	-	TRBV4-3	TRBJ2-1	-
CASSTYSRDRVYEQYF	TGTGCCAGCAGCACCTATAGCCGGGACAGGGTTTACGAGCAGTACTTC	TRBD1	TRBV13	TRBJ2-7	-
CASSVGEFGELFF	TGTGCCAGCAGCGTAGGGGAATTCGGGGAGCTGTTTTTT	-	TRBV9	TRBJ2-2	once
CAHGTRQGSADTQYF	TGTGCCCACGGGACGCGACAGGGCAGCGCAGATACGCAGTATTTT	TRBD1	TRBV10-3	TRBJ2-3	-
CASSATETGGAQYF	TGTGCCAGCAGTGCCACGGAAACCGGGGGGGCCCAGTACTTC	TRBD2	TRBV6-5	TRBJ2-5	-
CASSETGRNEQYF	TGTGCCAGCAGTGAGACAGGGAGGAACGAGCAGTACTTC	-	TRBV2	TRBJ2-7	once
CASSLGTGGDQPQHF	TGTGCCAGCAGTTTAGGGACAGGGGGTGATCAGCCCCAGCATTTT	TRBD1	TRBV27	TRBJ1-5	few
CASSTRDTNTEAFF	TGTGCCAGCAGCACCCGGGACACGAACACTGAAGCTTTCTTT	-	TRBV9	TRBJ1-1	-
CASRSSGNEAFF	TGTGCCAGCAGGAGCAGCGGGAATGAAGCTTTCTTT	-	TRBV27	TRBJ1-1	-
CASSFGTSSYNEQFF	TGTGCCAGCAGTTTCGGTACTAGCTCCTACAATGAGCAGTTCTTC	-	TRBV27	TRBJ2-1	-
CASSLEGNTQYF	TGTGCCAGCAGCTTAGAAGGGAATACGCAGTATTTT	-	TRBV13	TRBJ2-3	-
CASSPGRVGYTF	TGTGCCAGCAGCCCTGGACGGGTCGGCTACACCTTC	-	TRBV6-5	TRBJ1-2	-
CASRQIAGGDYEQYF	TGCGCCAGCAGGCAAATAGCAGGGGGCGACTACGAGCAGTACTTC	TRBD1	TRBV4-1	TRBJ2-7	-
CASSANPRTGEFQFGTEAFF	TGTGCCAGCAGCGCCAACCCTCGGACAGGGGAGTTTCAATTTGGCACTGAAGCTTTCTTT	TRBD1	TRBV9	TRBJ1-1	-
CATSTSRTGRINQPQHF	TGTGCCACCAGCACCTCACGGACAGGGAGAATTAATCAGCCCCAGCATTTT	TRBD1	TRBV15	TRBJ1-5	-
CASSQDPHEQFF	TGTGCCAGCAGCCAAGATCCCCATGAGCAGTTCTTC	-	TRBV3-1	TRBJ2-1	-
CASSLEGGELFF	TGTGCCAGCAGTCTAGAGGGCGGGGAGCTGTTTTTT	-	TRBV28	TRBJ2-2	-
CSARTDENTEAFF	TGCAGTGCAAGGACGGACGAGAACACTGAAGCTTTCTTT	-	TRBV20-1	TRBJ1-1	-
CATSMERSPLHF	TGTGCCACCAGCATGGAGAGATCACCCCTCCACTTT	-	TRBV15	TRBJ1-6	-
CASSTRRGRDIQYF	TGTGCCAGCAGCACGCGGCGGGGTAGGGACATTCAGTACTTC	-	TRBV13	TRBJ2-4	-
CSGGDGAYEQYF	TGCAGCGGGGGGGACGGAGCCTACGAGCAGTACTTC	-	TRBV29-1	TRBJ2-7	-
CASSPGTRGGNEQFF	TGTGCCAGCAGCCCGGGGACTAGAGGTGGCAATGAGCAGTTCTTC	TRBD2	TRBV5-6	TRBJ2-1	-
CSARGVQEGYTF	TGCAGTGCTAGAGGGGTTCAGGAGGGCTACACCTTC	-	TRBV20-1	TRBJ1-2	-
CASSPFNSGLSLAKNIQYF	TGTGCCAGCTCACCGTTTAATTCCGGGTTATCACTAGCCAAAAACATTCAGTACTTC	-	TRBV18	TRBJ2-4	-
CASSSYRSATYNEQFF	TGTGCCAGCAGTTCTTATCGGTCGGCAACCTACAATGAGCAGTTCTTC	-	TRBV7-8	TRBJ2-1	-
CASSLGGAGLSYEQYF	TGTGCCAGCAGCTTAGGGGGAGCGGGACTATCCTACGAGCAGTACTTC	TRBD2	TRBV13	TRBJ2-7	-
CASSQEGLENYEQYF	TGCGCCAGCAGCCAAGAGGGACTAGAAAATTACGAGCAGTACTTC	TRBD2	TRBV4-3	TRBJ2-7	-
CASSVESRTDTQYF	TGTGCCAGCAGCGTAGAGTCTAGAACAGATACGCAGTATTTT	-	TRBV9	TRBJ2-3	-
CASSVGSGGNTEAFF	TGTGCCAGCAGCGTAGGGTCAGGGGGAAACACTGAAGCTTTCTTT	TRBD1	TRBV9	TRBJ1-1	-
CAWSGQNTEAFF	TGTGCCTGGAGTGGACAGAACACTGAAGCTTTCTTT	-	TRBV30	TRBJ1-1	-
CASSDSYNEQFF	TGCGCCAGCAGCGACAGTTACAATGAGCAGTTCTTC	-	TRBV5-1	TRBJ2-1	-
CSAPSDRAAYEQYF	TGCAGTGCTCCCTCCGACAGGGCCGCCTACGAGCAGTACTTC	TRBD1	TRBV20-1	TRBJ2-7	-
CSVEDPRDPKSSYNEQFF	TGCAGCGTTGAAGATCCCCGGGACCCCAAAAGCTCCTACAATGAGCAGTTTTTC	-	TRBV29-1	TRBJ2-1	-